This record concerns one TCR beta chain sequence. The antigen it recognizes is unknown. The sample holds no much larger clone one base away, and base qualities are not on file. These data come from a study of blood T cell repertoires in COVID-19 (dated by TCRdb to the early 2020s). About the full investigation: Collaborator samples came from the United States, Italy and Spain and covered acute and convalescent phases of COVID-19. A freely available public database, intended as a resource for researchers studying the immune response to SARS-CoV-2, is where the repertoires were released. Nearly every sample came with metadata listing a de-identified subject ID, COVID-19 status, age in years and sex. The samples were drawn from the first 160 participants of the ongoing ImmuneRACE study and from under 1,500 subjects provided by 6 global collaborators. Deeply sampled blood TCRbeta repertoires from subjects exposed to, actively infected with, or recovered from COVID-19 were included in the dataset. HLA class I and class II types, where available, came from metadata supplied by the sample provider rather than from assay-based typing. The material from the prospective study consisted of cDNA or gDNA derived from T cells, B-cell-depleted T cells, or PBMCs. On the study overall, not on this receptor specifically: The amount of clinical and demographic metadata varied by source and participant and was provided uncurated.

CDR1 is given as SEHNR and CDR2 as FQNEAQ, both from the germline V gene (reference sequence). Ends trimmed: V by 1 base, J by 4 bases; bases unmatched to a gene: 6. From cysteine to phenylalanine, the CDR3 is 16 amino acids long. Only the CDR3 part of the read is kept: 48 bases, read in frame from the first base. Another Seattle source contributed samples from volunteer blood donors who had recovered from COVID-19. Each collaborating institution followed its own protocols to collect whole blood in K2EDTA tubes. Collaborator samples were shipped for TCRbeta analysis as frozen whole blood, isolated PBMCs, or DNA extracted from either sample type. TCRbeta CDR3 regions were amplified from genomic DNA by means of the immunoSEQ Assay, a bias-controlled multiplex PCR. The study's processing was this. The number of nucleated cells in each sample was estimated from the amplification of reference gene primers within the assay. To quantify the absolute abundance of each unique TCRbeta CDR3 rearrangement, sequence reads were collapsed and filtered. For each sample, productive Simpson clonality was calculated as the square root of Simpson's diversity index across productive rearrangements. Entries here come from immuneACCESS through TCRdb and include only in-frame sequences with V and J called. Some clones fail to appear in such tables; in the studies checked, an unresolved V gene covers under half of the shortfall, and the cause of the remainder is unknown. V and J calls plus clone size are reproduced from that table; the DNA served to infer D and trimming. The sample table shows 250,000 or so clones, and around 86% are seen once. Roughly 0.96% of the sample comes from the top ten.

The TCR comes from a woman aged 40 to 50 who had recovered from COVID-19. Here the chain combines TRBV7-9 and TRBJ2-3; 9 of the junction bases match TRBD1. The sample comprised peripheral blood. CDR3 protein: CASSLGGTGYPDTQYF. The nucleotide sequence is TGTGCCAGCAGCTTAGGCGGGACAGGGTACCCAGATACGCAGTATTTT.